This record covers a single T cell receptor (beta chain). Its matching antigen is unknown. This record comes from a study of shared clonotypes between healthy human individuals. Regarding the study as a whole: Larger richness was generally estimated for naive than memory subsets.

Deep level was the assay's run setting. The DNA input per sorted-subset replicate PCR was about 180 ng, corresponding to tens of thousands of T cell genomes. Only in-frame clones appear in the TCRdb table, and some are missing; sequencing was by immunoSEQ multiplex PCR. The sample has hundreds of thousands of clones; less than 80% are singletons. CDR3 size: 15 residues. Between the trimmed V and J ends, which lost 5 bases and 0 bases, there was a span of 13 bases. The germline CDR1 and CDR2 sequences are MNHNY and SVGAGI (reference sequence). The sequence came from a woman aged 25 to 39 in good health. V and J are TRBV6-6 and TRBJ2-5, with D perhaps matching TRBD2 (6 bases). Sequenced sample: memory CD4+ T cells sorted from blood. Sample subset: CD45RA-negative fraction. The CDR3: CASSALGLNQETQYF. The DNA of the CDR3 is TGTGCCAGCAGTGCCTTGGGACTGAACCAAGAGACCCAGTACTTC.